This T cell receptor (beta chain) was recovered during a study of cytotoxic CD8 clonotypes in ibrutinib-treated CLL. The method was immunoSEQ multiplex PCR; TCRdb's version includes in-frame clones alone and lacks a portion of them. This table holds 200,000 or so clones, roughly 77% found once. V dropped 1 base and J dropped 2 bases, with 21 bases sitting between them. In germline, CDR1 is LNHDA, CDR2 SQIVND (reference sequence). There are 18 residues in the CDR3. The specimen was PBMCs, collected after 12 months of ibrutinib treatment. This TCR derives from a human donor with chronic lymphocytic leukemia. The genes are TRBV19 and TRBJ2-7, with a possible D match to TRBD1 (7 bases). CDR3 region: CASSIALRGADRTYEQYF. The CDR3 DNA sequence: TGTGCCAGTAGTATAGCCCTCAGGGGGGCAGATAGAACCTACGAGCAGTACTTC.